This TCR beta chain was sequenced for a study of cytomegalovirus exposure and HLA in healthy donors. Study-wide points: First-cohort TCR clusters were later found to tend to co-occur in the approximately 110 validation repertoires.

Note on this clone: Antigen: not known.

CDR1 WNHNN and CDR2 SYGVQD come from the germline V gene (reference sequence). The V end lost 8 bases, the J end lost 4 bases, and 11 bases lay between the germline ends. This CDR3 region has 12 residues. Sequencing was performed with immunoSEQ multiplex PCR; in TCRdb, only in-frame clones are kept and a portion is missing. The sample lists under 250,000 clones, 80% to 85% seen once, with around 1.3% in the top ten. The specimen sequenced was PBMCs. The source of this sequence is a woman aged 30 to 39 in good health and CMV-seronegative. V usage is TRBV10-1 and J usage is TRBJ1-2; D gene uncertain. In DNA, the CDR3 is TGCGCCAGCCCTGTAGCGATCTATGGCTACACCTTC. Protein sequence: CASPVAIYGYTF.